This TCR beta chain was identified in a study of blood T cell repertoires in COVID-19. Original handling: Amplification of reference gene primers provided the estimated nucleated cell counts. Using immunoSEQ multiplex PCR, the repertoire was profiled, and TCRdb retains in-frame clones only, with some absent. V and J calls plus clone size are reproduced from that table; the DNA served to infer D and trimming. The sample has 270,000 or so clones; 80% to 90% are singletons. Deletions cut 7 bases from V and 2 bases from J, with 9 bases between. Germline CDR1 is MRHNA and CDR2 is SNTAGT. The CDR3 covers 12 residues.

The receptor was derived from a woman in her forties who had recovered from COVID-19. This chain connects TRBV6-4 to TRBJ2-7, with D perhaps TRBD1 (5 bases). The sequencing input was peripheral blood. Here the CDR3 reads CASTSRAYEQYV. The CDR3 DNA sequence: TGTGCCAGCACATCCAGGGCCTACGAGCAGTACGTC.